These 11 T cell receptor beta chains came from one sample sequenced in a study of blood T cell repertoires in COVID-19. Sequencing was performed with immunoSEQ multiplex PCR; in TCRdb, only in-frame clones are kept and a portion is missing. The sample consists of 250,000 to 350,000 clones, about nine tenths of them appearing once. The sample taken for sequencing was peripheral blood. The receptors stem from a woman in her twenties or thirties with COVID-19, enrolled during active disease.

CDR3 nucleotide sequence: TGTGCCAGCAGCTTATTTCCCAGCTCCTACGAGCAGTACTTC. The encoded protein is CASSLFPSSYEQYF. The chain is built from TRBV7-2 and TRBJ2-7; D remains unclear. CDR1 is SGHTA, CDR2 FQGNSA, per germline. The CDR3 length is 14 residues. With 2 bases removed from V and 0 bases from J, the gap between germline ends came to 8 bases.

The chain employs TRBV14 and TRBJ1-3; D call uncertain. This CDR3 is built from 15 residues. The germline V gene encodes CDR1 SGHDN and CDR2 FVKESK. V lost 1 base and J lost 2, with 9 bases in between. The chain's CDR3 is CASSQVGGTGNTIYF. CDR3 nucleotide sequence: TGTGCCAGCAGCCAAGTCGGAGGGACTGGAAACACCATATATTTT.

Details on this clone: Other DNA variants within this sample encode the same CDR3. J is TRBJ1-4 and V is TRBV5-1, with 7 bases that match TRBD1. This CDR3 region has 15 residues. Germline-derived CDR1 and CDR2 are SGHRS and YFSETQ. V dropped 3 bases and J dropped 0; count of bases not matched to a gene: 2. The CDR3 DNA reads as TGCGCCAGCAGCTCGGGACAGCCAACTAATGAAAAACTGTTTTTT. Its translation: CASSSGQPTNEKLFF.

The chain has TRBV6-5 and TRBJ1-4; 12 bases line up with TRBD1. With 6 bases clipped from V and 6 bases from J, the junction kept 2 bases outside the gene matches. CDR1 MNHEY and CDR2 SVGAGI come from the germline V gene. The CDR3 consists of 14 residues. The CDR3 DNA reads TGTGCCAGCAGGGGGACAGGGGGCGATGAAAAACTGTTTTTT. Translated, it gives CASRGTGGDEKLFF.

The gene calls are TRBV30 and TRBJ2-7; D may be TRBD1 (6 bases). CDR3 length: 13 residues. The V gene lost 4 bases and the J gene lost 2 bases, with 12 bases spanning the gap. Germline CDR1 is GTSNPN and CDR2 is SVGIG (reference sequence). The CDR3 DNA reads as TGTGCCTGGACCCGTACAGGGACCTACGAGCAGTACTTC. Encoded protein: CAWTRTGTYEQYF.

This chain connects TRBV28 to TRBJ2-5; tentative D call: TRBD2 (6 bases). This CDR3 contains 14 residues. Per germline, CDR1 MDHEN and CDR2 SYDVKM. The V and J ends lost 4 bases and 2 bases respectively, with 11 bases between them. CDR3 region: CASSYPGLQETQYF. Written as DNA, the CDR3 is TGTGCCAGCAGTTACCCGGGACTTCAAGAGACCCAGTACTTC. The full variable domain, rest sourced from reference TRBV28 and TRBJ2-5, is DVKVTQSSRYLVKRTGEKVFLECVQDMDHENMFWYRQDPGLGLRLIYFSYDVKMKEKGDIPEGYSVSREKKERFSLILESASTNQTSMYLCASSYPGLQETQYFGPGTRLLVL.

This chain joins TRBV27 and TRBJ1-5; 7 bases agree with TRBD1. Germline V gene lookup returns CDR1 MNHEY and CDR2 SMNVEV (reference sequence). J was trimmed by 8 bases and V by 2 bases; bases with no gene match: 6. The CDR3 sequence is 14 residues long. The CDR3 bases are TGTGCCAGCAGTTTAGACAGGGCCGGGGAGCCCCAGCATTTT. Protein sequence: CASSLDRAGEPQHF.

This chain links TRBV28 with TRBJ1-1; the D is unclear. The V end was cut by 5 bases, the J end by 0 bases, with 7 bases between. Germline CDR1 MDHEN, CDR2 SYDVKM. CDR3 length: 13 amino acids. The CDR3 sequence is CASSTRLNTEAFF. The CDR3 nucleotides are TGTGCCAGCAGTACGCGTTTGAACACTGAAGCTTTCTTT. The complete variable domain, with remaining parts taken from reference TRBV28 and TRBJ1-1, reads DVKVTQSSRYLVKRTGEKVFLECVQDMDHENMFWYRQDPGLGLRLIYFSYDVKMKEKGDIPEGYSVSREKKERFSLILESASTNQTSMYLCASSTRLNTEAFFGQGTRLTVV.

The genes are TRBV19 and TRBJ1-1; 8 nucleotides agree with TRBD1. The CDR3 runs 14 residues. The V gene end was trimmed by 6 bases and the J gene end by 0 bases; junction bases not matched to a gene: 3. Germline assignment: CDR1 LNHDA and CDR2 SQIVND (reference sequence). CDR3 residues: CASSRGLVNTEAFF. CDR3 in DNA: TGTGCCAGTAGCAGGGGGCTGGTGAACACTGAAGCTTTCTTT.

V and J are TRBV4-2 and TRBJ2-1; 9 nucleotides line up with TRBD2. V shed 0 bases and J 5 bases; nucleotides not matched to a gene: 5. The CDR3 length is 16 residues. Germline CDR1 is LGHNA and CDR2 is YNFKEQ. The CDR3 spells CASSQEWLAGNNEQFF. The CDR3 nucleotides read TGTGCCAGCAGCCAAGAATGGCTAGCGGGAAACAATGAGCAGTTCTTC.

This clone is a singleton in its sample. CDR3 nucleotide sequence: TGTGCCAGCAGTTTAGGGGGGGGATTTGAAGGCTACACCTTC. Translating it yields CASSLGGGFEGYTF. V and J are TRBV28 and TRBJ1-2; D might be TRBD1 (5 bases). The V and J ends lost 2 bases and 8 bases respectively, with 15 bases between them. The germline gives CDR1 MDHEN, CDR2 SYDVKM. The CDR3 covers 14 residues.